This T cell receptor beta chain was sequenced in a study of beta chain features in type 1 diabetes (dated 2018 in TCRdb). Study-wide context: No differences in mean age, gender distribution, total cell number or subset yield were found between patients and healthy donors. A total of 85 million to 140 million sorted cells were examined across all samples, and a strong correlation was observed between cell number per subset and RNA yield. The study compared the TCRB repertoires of sorted circulating CD4+ T cell subsets in recently diagnosed type 1 diabetes patients with those in matched healthy donors. Whereas all 30 or so donors provided naive and central memory subsets, regulatory and stem cell-like memory subsets were isolated from just 8 patients and roughly 8 healthy donors.

Comments on this clone: Its specific antigen is unknown. Base qualities were left out, and no much larger clone turns up one base away.

According to the germline V gene (reference sequence), CDR1 reads LNHDA and CDR2 reads SQIVND. Germline trimming amounts to 4 bases on V and 9 bases on J, with 11 as the count of junction bases outside the gene matches. From cysteine to phenylalanine, the CDR3 is 15 amino acids long. This entry keeps only the CDR3 DNA: 45 bases, framed from base 1. All of the isolated RNA was reverse transcribed with the High Capacity cDNA Reverse Transcription Kit, so expressed TCRB transcripts were sequenced. Deep immunoSEQ sequencing was applied to naive, central memory and regulatory T cell samples, giving an average of about 3.6 million total reads per sample. After sorted cells were lysed in RLT buffer, RNA was extracted with DNase-treated RNeasy Micro or Mini kits, with the choice depending on cell number. Each cell subset was processed on its own to prevent cross-contamination, while patient and healthy donor samples were processed together. The immunoSEQ multiplex PCR was used to amplify TCRB sequences from cDNA, generating 87-bp fragments that spanned the CDR3 region. Sequencing of the amplicons was done on the Illumina HiSeq platform. The study's processing was this. Synthetic template baselines were used to correct PCR bias computationally, reads within Hamming distance 2 were collapsed together, and singletons that could not be merged were discarded. Reads were aligned against IMGT to assign V, D and J genes, CDR3 length and insertions or deletions at six rearrangement sites. Within each subset, clonotype counts were normalized to the number of sorted cells before true diversity and Gini coefficients were calculated with the tcR R package. Repertoire sharing was quantified using the overlap coefficient calculated on TCRB nucleotide sequences. The table was pulled from immuneACCESS by TCRdb, which kept in-frame rearrangements only. Such tables lose some clones; where checked, under half of the loss comes from unresolved V genes, and the rest has no known cause. V and J calls and clone size are those listed in that table; D and trimming were worked out from the DNA. This sample holds around 200,000 clones; 13% were observed only once. The leading ten clones occupy about 0.66% of the sample.

A single peripheral blood draw of around 120 mL on average was collected from each donor into heparinised tubes. A BD FACSAria II and a panel including CD45RO, CCR7, CD25, CD127, CD95 and CD27 were used to sort naive, central memory, regulatory and stem cell-like memory CD4+ T cells. A purity above 95% was achieved for all sorted populations. PBMCs were isolated right away by Lymphoprep density gradient centrifugation and were stained directly, without culture. So that batch effects would be minimized, each experiment stained and sorted samples in pairs, pairing one healthy donor with one patient. General study outcomes and caveats: Only small numbers of individuals were included in the HLA sub-analyses, which left unresolved whether HLA type had any influence on TCRB rearrangement. Naive, central memory and regulatory TCRB repertoires appeared to be more similar among patients than among healthy donors. At VDJ recombination sites, type 1 diabetes patients had fewer insertions and more deleted nucleotides, which implies abnormalities in thymic rearrangement. Because cDNA was sequenced instead of genomic DNA, highly expressing activated cells could be over-represented, though the groups showed no difference in activation or CD3 levels. Shorter templates might be favored by PCR, yet because patient and control samples were amplified and corrected together, any such skew would affect both groups equally. A moderate but significant shortening of TCRB CDR3 length was observed in type 1 diabetes patients in all four CD4+ subsets.

Here the chain combines TRBV19 and TRBJ2-3; 9 junctional bases match TRBD1. Sequenced: central memory CD4+ T cells from blood. This TCR was recovered from a woman aged 18-29 years in good health. The nucleotides are TGTGCCAGTAGTAACTCGGACAGGGGAAGTGGGACGCAGTATTTT. This translates into CASSNSDRGSGTQYF.